These 3 T cell receptor beta chains came from one sample sequenced in a study of blood T cell repertoires in COVID-19. Method: immunoSEQ multiplex PCR; TCRdb's copy keeps in-frame clones and lacks some. The table lists about 63,000 clones, about 81% of them singletons. Sequencing used peripheral blood. These receptors were obtained from a man in his 60s with COVID-19, enrolled during active disease.

The V call is TRBV5-6, the J call TRBJ1-2; D gene ambiguous. V was cut by 6 bases and J by 0 bases, with 15 bases left in between. CDR3 length equals 15 residues. The germline V gene encodes CDR1 SGHDT and CDR2 YYEEEE. CDR3 nucleotide sequence: TGTGCCAGCACTCGACTACGGGGTACTAACTATGGCTACACCTTC. It yields the protein CASTRLRGTNYGYTF.

In DNA, the CDR3 is TGTGCCAGCAGTCCACGGGGGGAAGGAGGCTACACCTTC. Translating it yields CASSPRGEGGYTF. J is TRBJ1-2 and V is TRBV27; maybe TRBD1 (5 bases). The V gene's germline CDR1 is MNHEY and CDR2 SMNVEV (reference sequence). This CDR3 contains 13 residues. The ends were cut back, 5 bases at V and 8 bases at J, with 15 bases in the middle.

This chain joins TRBV27 and TRBJ2-7, with TRBD2 matching 10 bases. This CDR3 has 15 residues. Per germline, CDR1 MNHEY and CDR2 SMNVEV (reference sequence). Unmatched junction bases numbered 6, after V lost 4 bases and J lost 3 bases. Here the CDR3 DNA reads TGTGCCAGCAGTTCCCTAGGACTAGCGGACTACGAGCAGTACTTC. Amino acids: CASSSLGLADYEQYF.